Below, 6 T cell receptor beta chains from the same sample are listed, as sequenced in a study of T cell responses to AZD1222 COVID-19 vaccine. Only in-frame clones appear in the TCRdb table, and some are missing; sequencing was by immunoSEQ multiplex PCR. This sample has 120,000 to 150,000 clones, with 85% to 90% found just once. The material sequenced was peripheral blood, taken 28 days after the second AZD1222 dose. The origin of the receptors is an adult who received the AZD1222 COVID-19 vaccine.

The genes are TRBV7-3 and TRBJ2-1; the D call may be TRBD1 or TRBD2 (5 bases each). Per germline, CDR1 SGHTA and CDR2 FQGTGA. The germline V and J ends were trimmed by 2 bases and 6 bases, with 8 bases remaining between them. This CDR3 comprises 13 residues. CDR3 protein: CASSLGTRNEQFF. As DNA, the CDR3 is TGTGCCAGCAGCTTAGGGACCCGCAATGAGCAGTTCTTC.

V usage is TRBV12-3 or TRBV12-4 and J usage is TRBJ2-1, with unresolved D. The CDR3 runs 11 residues. V dropped 5 bases and J dropped 15 bases, with 14 bases sitting between them. CDR3 nucleotides: TGTGCCAGCAGTCGTTCCCCGAAGAGGTTCTTC. This codes for CASSRSPKRFF.

This sequence joins TRBV19 and TRBJ1-5, with a weak D call TRBD1 (5 bases). The length of the CDR3 is 16 residues. Per the germline V gene, CDR1 is LNHDA and CDR2 is SQIVND (reference sequence). V shed 3 bases and J shed 0 bases, with 12 bases lying between them. The CDR3 region is CASSIRAGSSNQPQHF. CDR3 bases: TGTGCCAGTAGTATCAGGGCAGGGTCTAGCAATCAGCCCCAGCATTTT.

The chain has TRBV5-1 and TRBJ2-3; TRBD2 matches 10 bases. The V gene's germline CDR1 is SGHRS and CDR2 YFSETQ. V shed 5 bases, J shed 0 bases, and the junction held 15 bases outside the gene matches. The CDR3 has 19 residues. CDR3 nucleotides: TGCGCCAGCAGGAGGGAACTAGCGGGGCCCCCCAGTAGCACAGATACGCAGTATTTT. It encodes CASRRELAGPPSSTDTQYF.

This chain connects TRBV7-9 to TRBJ1-1; weak D call: TRBD1 (6 bases). With 5 bases removed from V and 8 bases from J, the gap between germline ends came to 18 bases. The CDR3 sequence is 14 residues long. Germline V gene sequence: CDR1 SEHNR, CDR2 FQNEAQ (reference sequence). The CDR3 is CASSIRVPTGEAFF. The DNA of the CDR3 is TGTGCCAGCAGCATTAGGGTCCCTACAGGGGAAGCTTTCTTT.

The chain carries TRBV5-3 and TRBJ2-6; D is ambiguous. TRBV5-3 is recorded as an ORF, its role being uncertain. The CDR3 totals 15 residues. Trimming removed 0 bases from V and 0 bases from J, with 4 bases in between. The CDR3 DNA is TGTGCCAGAAGCTTGGGGCGCTCTGGGGCCAACGTCCTGACTTTC. It is translated as CARSLGRSGANVLTF.